The rows below give T cell receptor beta chains drawn from one sample of a study of blood T cell repertoires in COVID-19. Clones were read by immunoSEQ multiplex PCR, and TCRdb kept only the in-frame ones, dropping some. The data hold over 200,000 clones, with roughly 90% observed a single time. What was sequenced was peripheral blood. The source is a man in his forties with active or convalescent COVID-19. The CDR3 runs from the conserved cysteine through the conserved F or W. A D gene is named only where the DNA matches it firmly. Where a row states a size, it is once, few, many or the class of an expanded clone; other rows omit it.

j_gene,v_gene,len,d_gene,abundance,CDR3nt,CDR3aa
TRBJ2-2,TRBV3-1/TRBV3-2,17,TRBD2,.,TGTGCCAGCAGCCAAGGGCTAGCGGGATTGATAACCGGGGAGCTGTTTTTT,CASSQGLAGLITGELFF
TRBJ2-7,TRBV2,16,.,.,TGTGCCAGCAGTGAAGCGCTTCGGCAGGGCCATGACGAGCAGTACTTC,CASSEALRQGHDEQYF
TRBJ2-4,TRBV6-1,16,.,.,TGTGCCAGCAGTGATGGGGGCTTCTTAGCCAAAAACATTCAGTACTTC,CASSDGGFLAKNIQYF
TRBJ1-1,TRBV28,13,.,once,TGTGCCAGCAGTTTGGGGCAGAGCACTGAAGCTTTCTTT,CASSLGQSTEAFF
TRBJ2-2,TRBV5-4,18,TRBD2,.,TGTGCCAGCAGCTACGAAGGACTAGCGGGAGGGCGCACCGGGGAGCTGTTTTTT,CASSYEGLAGGRTGELFF
TRBJ2-5,TRBV2,14,TRBD1,.,TGTGCCAGCAGTCTCGGGACAGGGGGGGAGACCCAGTACTTC,CASSLGTGGETQYF
TRBJ2-3,TRBV3-1/TRBV3-2,16,.,.,TGTGCCAGCAGCCCCTGGAGCGGCACTAGCACAGATACGCAGTATTTT,CASSPWSGTSTDTQYF
TRBJ2-1,TRBV6-1,18,TRBD2,.,TGTGCCAGCAGTGATATCCTTGGAGGGACTAGCAGTTACAATGAGCAGTTCTTC,CASSDILGGTSSYNEQFF
TRBJ2-2,TRBV28,15,.,.,TGTGCCAGCGATTACAGGTCCCTGAACACCGGGGAGCTGTTTTTT,CASDYRSLNTGELFF
TRBJ1-1,TRBV7-6,15,TRBD1,.,TGTGCCAGCAGCTTAGGCGGGACAGGTCCAACTGAAGCTTTCTTT,CASSLGGTGPTEAFF
TRBJ1-3,TRBV10-1,16,.,.,TGCGCCAGCAGTGAGGGAGACCTCAGCTCTGGAAACACCATATATTTT,CASSEGDLSSGNTIYF
TRBJ2-5,TRBV9,14,.,.,TGTGCCAGCAGCCGGGGACATCTCCAAGAGACCCAGTACTTC,CASSRGHLQETQYF